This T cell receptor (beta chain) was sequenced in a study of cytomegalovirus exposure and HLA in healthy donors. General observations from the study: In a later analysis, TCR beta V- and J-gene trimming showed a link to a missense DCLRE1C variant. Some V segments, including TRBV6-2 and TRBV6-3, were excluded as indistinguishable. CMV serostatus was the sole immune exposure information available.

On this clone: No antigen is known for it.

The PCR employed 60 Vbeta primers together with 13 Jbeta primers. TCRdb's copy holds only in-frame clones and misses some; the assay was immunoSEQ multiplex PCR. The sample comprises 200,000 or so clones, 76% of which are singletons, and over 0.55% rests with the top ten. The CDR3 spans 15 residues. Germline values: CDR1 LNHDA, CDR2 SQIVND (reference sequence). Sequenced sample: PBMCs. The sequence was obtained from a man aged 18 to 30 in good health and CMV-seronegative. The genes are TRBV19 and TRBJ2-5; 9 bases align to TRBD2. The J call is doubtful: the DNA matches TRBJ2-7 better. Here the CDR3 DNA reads TGTGCCAGTAGTATAGTGTCTAGCGGGAACTACGAGCAGTACTTC. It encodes CASSIVSSGNYEQYF.